The 3 T cell receptor beta chains listed next were all sequenced from one sample in a study of T cell clonality in common variable immunodeficiency. Libraries were prepared by immunoSEQ multiplex PCR; TCRdb keeps only in-frame clonotypes and omits some of them. The ten top clones account for approximately 5%, within a sample of about 15,000 clones. Study conclusions and caveats: Common variable immunodeficiency TCR beta sequences reportedly had fewer deletions and N-nucleotide insertions.

These TCRs are of unknown antigen specificity. The sample was peripheral blood mononuclear cells. The receptor source for this set is a human donor with common variable immunodeficiency.

With regard to this clone: Sequencing ends 3 residues short of the CDR3 end; the germline J gene provides the rest. This chain uses TRBV5-6 with TRBJ2-1, with 11 bases identical to TRBD2. Per germline, CDR1 SGHDT and CDR2 YYEEEE. J gave up 6 bases and V 6 bases, and 2 bases lay outside the gene matches. The CDR3 has 13 amino acids. CDR3 DNA, as far as it was read: TGTGCCAGCAAGCTAGCGGGAGGCAATGAG. Its translation is CASKLAGGNE. The CDR3 as a whole reads CASKLAGGNEQFF.

Concerning this clone: Read sequence stops 3 residues before the CDR3 end, and the germline J gene provides the missing end. V and J are TRBV7-9 and TRBJ2-1; D is unresolved. This CDR3 comprises 14 residues. The V end was cut by 4 bases, the J end by 9 bases, with 16 bases between. CDR1 and CDR2 from the germline V gene are SEHNR and FQNEAQ (reference sequence). Partial CDR3 DNA: TGTGCCAGCAGCTCCCCGGTTTATTCAACTGAG. Protein sequence: CASSSPVYSTE. The entire CDR3 protein is CASSSPVYSTEQFF.

Turning to this clone: The read ends 3 residues early relative to the CDR3; the germline J gene fills the gap. The rearrangement joins TRBV20-1 to TRBJ1-1, with 9 nucleotides matching TRBD1. CDR3 length: 13 amino acids. CDR1 is DFQATT and CDR2 is SNEGSKA in the germline V gene (reference sequence). V shed 3 bases and J 5 bases; nucleotides not matched to a gene: 4. The sequenced part of the CDR3 DNA is TGCAGTGCTAGGGACGGACAGGGGACTGAA. Translating it yields CSARDGQGTE. The whole CDR3 region reads CSARDGQGTEAFF.